This record concerns one TCR beta chain sequence. Its antigen is currently unknown. Clones were read by immunoSEQ multiplex PCR, and TCRdb kept only the in-frame ones, dropping some. This sample carries over 120,000 clones, roughly 92% of them seen once, and the ten largest clones take 3.5% to 4.5%. Trimming pared 4 bases from V and 4 bases from J, leaving 7 bases between. Germline CDR1 is LNHDA and CDR2 is SQIVND (reference sequence). The CDR3 sequence is 12 residues long. This specimen comes from a study of T cell responses to AZD1222 COVID-19 vaccine. Overall study: Second doses at about 4 or about 12 weeks were pooled.

Study outcomes and limitations: Spike regions recognized by vaccine-associated CD4 TCRs spanned the protein, led by 160-218 and 743-854. Breadth and depth of Spike-specific TCRs rose after two AZD1222 doses. Females made up more of the donors, who were largely white British, and clonal diversity may have come out too low.

The TCR originated in an adult in good health. J is TRBJ1-2 and V is TRBV19; D call uncertain. The sample in question was peripheral blood, obtained on day 0 of AZD1222 vaccination. CDR3 loop: CASSRWTYGYTF. In nucleotides, the CDR3 is TGTGCCAGTAGTAGGTGGACCTATGGCTACACCTTC.